This entry is about one T cell receptor (beta chain). The CDR3 is 14 amino acids. V shed 3 bases and J shed 1 base, with 4 bases lying between them. The V gene's germline CDR1 is SNHLY and CDR2 FYNNEI. These data are taken from a study of blood T cell repertoires in COVID-19. Original analysis: Counts of nucleated cells, estimated from reference gene primer amplification, were obtained. Assay used: immunoSEQ multiplex PCR; TCRdb lists only in-frame clones, some missing. The V and J calls and the clone size are those of that table, but D and trimming were determined from the DNA. The sample has 250,000 to 300,000 clones; about 88% are singletons.

This TCR came from a man between 18 and 35 years old with active or convalescent COVID-19. The sequencing sample was made of peripheral blood. The chain uses TRBV2 and TRBJ2-6; D not resolved. The CDR3 DNA follows: TGTGCCAGCAGTGAGAGGTCTGGGGCCAACGTCCTGACTTTC. Translated, it gives CASSERSGANVLTF.